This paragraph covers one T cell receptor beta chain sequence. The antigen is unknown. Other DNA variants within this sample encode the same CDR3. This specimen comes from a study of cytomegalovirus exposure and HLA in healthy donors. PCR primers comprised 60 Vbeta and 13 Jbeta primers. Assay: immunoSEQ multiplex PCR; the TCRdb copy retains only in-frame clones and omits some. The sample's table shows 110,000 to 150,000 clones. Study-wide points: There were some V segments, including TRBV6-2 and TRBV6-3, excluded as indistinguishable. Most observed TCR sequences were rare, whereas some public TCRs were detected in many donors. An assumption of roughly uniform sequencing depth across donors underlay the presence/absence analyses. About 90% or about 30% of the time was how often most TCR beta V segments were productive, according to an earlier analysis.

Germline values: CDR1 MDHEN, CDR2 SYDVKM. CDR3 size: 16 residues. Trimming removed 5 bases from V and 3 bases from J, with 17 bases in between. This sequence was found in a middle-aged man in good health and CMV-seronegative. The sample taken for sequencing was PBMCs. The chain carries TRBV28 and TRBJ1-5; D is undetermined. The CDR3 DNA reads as TGTGCCAGCAGTCTAAAACTCCGTTACCTCAATCAGCCCCAGCATTTT. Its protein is CASSLKLRYLNQPQHF.